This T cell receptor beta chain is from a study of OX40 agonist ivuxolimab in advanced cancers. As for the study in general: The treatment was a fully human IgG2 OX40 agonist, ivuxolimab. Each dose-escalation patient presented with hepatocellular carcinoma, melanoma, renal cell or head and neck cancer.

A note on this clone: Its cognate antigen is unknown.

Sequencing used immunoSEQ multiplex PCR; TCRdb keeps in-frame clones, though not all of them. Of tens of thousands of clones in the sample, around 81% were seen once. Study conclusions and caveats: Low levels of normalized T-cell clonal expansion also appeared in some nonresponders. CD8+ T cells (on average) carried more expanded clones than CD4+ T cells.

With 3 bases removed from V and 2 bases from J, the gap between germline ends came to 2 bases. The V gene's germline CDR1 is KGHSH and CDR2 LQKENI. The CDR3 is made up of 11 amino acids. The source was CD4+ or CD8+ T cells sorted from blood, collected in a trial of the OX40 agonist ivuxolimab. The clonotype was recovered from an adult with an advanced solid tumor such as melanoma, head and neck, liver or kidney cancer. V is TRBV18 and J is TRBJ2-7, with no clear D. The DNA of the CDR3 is TGTGCCAGCTCACCGGCCTACGAGCAGTACTTC. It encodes CASSPAYEQYF.